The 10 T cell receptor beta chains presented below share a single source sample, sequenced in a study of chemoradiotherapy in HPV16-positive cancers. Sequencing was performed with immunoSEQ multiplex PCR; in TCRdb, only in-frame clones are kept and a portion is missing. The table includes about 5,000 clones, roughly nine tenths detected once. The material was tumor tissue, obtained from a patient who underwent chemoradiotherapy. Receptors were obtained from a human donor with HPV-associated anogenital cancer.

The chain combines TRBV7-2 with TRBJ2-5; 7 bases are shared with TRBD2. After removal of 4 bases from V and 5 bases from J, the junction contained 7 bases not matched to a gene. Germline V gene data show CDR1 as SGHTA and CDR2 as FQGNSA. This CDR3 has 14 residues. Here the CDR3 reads CASSSNSGWETQYF. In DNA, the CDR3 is TGTGCCAGCAGCTCCAATAGCGGGTGGGAGACCCAGTACTTC.

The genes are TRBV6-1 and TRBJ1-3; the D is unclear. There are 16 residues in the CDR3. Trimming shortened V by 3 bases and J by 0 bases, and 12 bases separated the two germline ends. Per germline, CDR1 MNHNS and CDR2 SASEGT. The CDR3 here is CASSDAVDISGNTIYF. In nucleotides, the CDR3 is TGTGCCAGCAGTGATGCCGTCGACATCTCTGGAAACACCATATATTTT.

The CDR3, as DNA: TGCAGCGTTGTAACAGTCAATTTCAACACTGAAGCTTTCTTT. It yields the protein CSVVTVNFNTEAFF. This chain connects TRBV29-1 to TRBJ1-1; D is undetermined. In germline, CDR1 is SQVTM, CDR2 ANQGSEA. The V end lost 4 bases, the J end lost 2 bases, and 14 bases lay between the germline ends. The CDR3 totals 14 residues. Supplemented by reference TRBV29-1 and TRBJ1-1, the full variable domain reads SAVISQKPSRDICQRGTSLTIQCQVDSQVTMMFWYRQQPGQSLTLIATANQGSEATYESGFVIDKFPISRPNLTFSTLTVSNMSPEDSSIYLCSVVTVNFNTEAFFGQGTRLTVV.

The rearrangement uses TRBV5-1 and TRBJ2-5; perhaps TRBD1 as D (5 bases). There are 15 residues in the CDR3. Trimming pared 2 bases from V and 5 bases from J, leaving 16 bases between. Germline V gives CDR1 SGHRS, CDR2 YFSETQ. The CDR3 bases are TGCGCCAGCAGCTTTCTCGGACATTCTGAGGAGACCCAGTACTTC. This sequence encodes CASSFLGHSEETQYF.

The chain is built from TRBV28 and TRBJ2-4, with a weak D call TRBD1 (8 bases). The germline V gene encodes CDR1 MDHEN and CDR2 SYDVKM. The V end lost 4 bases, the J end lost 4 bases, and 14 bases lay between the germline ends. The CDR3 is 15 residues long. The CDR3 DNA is TGTGCCAGCAGTTCAGCGGGACAGGCGAAAAACATTCAGTACTTC. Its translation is CASSSAGQAKNIQYF.

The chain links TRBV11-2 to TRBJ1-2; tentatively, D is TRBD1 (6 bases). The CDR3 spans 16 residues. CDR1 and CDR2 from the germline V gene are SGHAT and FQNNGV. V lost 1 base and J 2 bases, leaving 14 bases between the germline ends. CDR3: CASSLGRGARNYGYTF. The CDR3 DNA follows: TGTGCCAGCAGCTTAGGTCGGGGGGCGCGCAACTATGGCTACACCTTC.

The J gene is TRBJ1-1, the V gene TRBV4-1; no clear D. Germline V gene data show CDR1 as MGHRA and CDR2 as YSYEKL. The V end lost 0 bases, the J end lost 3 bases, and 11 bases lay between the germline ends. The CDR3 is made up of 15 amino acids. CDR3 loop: CASSQEGRIYTEAFF. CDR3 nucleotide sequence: TGCGCCAGCAGCCAAGAAGGTCGGATTTACACTGAAGCTTTCTTT.

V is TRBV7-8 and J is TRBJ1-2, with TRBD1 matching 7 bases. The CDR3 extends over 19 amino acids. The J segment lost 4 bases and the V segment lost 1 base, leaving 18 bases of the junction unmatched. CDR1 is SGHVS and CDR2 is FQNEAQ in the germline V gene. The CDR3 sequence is CASSLESGTARLKGYGYTF. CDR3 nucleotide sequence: TGTGCCAGCAGCTTAGAGAGCGGGACAGCACGCTTGAAGGGCTATGGCTACACCTTC.

CDR3 bases: TGCGCCAGCAGCCAATACAGGGGACAGTCGTACGAGCAGTACTTC. Its translation is CASSQYRGQSYEQYF. V usage is TRBV4-3 and J usage is TRBJ2-7; 7 nucleotides match TRBD1. CDR1 LGHNA and CDR2 YSLEER come from the germline V gene. V dropped 2 bases and J dropped 4; count of bases not matched to a gene: 8. The CDR3 is 15 amino acids.

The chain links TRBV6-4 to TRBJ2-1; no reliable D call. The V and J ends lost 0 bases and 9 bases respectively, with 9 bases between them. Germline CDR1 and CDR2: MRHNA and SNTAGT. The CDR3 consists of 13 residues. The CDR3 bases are TGTGCCAGCAGTGACTCGGTTCAGAGTGAGCAGTTCTTC. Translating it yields CASSDSVQSEQFF.